The following is a T cell receptor (beta chain) sequence with its context. The antigen is undetermined. This entry is derived from a study of blood T cells in healthy people across ages. Whole-study findings and limits: Higher naive T cell percentage went strongly together with higher TCR beta diversity.

The CDR3 length is 14 residues. V was pared by 3 bases and J by 6 bases, with 5 bases of the junction left unmatched. It was with a sample-barcoded 5' primer and a J-beta primer mix that a second PCR of roughly 6 to 12 cycles was run. MiXCR, applied by TCRdb to the 5' RACE reads, yields one record per CDR3 protein. There are hundreds of thousands of distinct CDR3 sequences in the sample; around 27% occur only once, and approximately 3.7% lies in the top ten. This same sample was also part of a study on T cells of mothers and their children.

The specimen sequenced was blood. The sequence was obtained from a boy aged 2 to 10 in good health. The rearrangement links TRBV12-3 or TRBV12-4 to TRBJ2-7; 10 positions match TRBD2. The chain's CDR3 is CASSFTSSGSEQYF. For the CDR3, the DNA is TGTGCCAGCAGTTTTACGTCTAGCGGGAGCGAGCAGTACTTC.